This T cell receptor (beta chain) was sequenced during a study of glioma-infiltrating T cells after dendritic cell vaccination. Before vaccination, two weeks after the third vaccination, and at progression, PBMC were collected. The primer mix had 60 V beta and 13 J beta primers. The table came from immunoSEQ multiplex PCR; TCRdb's copy has only in-frame clones and leaves some out. The sample lists over 90,000 clones, around 85% seen once, with over 2.5% in the top ten. This sequence originates from a human donor with glioblastoma. The starting material was blood, obtained before dendritic cell vaccination.

Here the CDR3 DNA reads TGTGCCAGCTCAATCGGGGGGGCTAGCGGAAACATTCAGTACTTC. Translated: CASSIGGASGNIQYF. This chain uses TRBV6-1 with TRBJ2-4; TRBD2 aligns across 8 bases. Looked up from germline, CDR1 is MNHNS and CDR2 is SASEGT. The CDR3 is 15 residues long. V was clipped by 8 bases and J by 6 bases; unmatched bases: 12.